These 23 T cell receptor beta chains came from one sample sequenced in a study of response to subunit inactivated influenza vaccine. TCRdb used MiXCR to reprocess the RT-PCR reads, holding one entry per CDR3 protein. In the table there are 450,000 to 600,000 distinct CDR3 sequences, approximately 7.8% of which are singletons. The sequencing used PBMCs from blood, collected 23 to 25 months after vaccination. These receptors all stem from a man aged 45 to 70 who received an inactivated influenza vaccine.

The chain carries TRBV6-1 and TRBJ2-1; TRBD2 matches at 9 bases. Germline V gene sequence: CDR1 MNHNS, CDR2 SASEGT. The CDR3 sequence is 13 residues long. Trimming at V came to 6 bases and at J to 15 bases, leaving 12 bases not matched to a gene. This CDR3 is CASSSNPSGKRFF. The CDR3, as DNA: TGTGCCAGCAGCTCGAACCCTAGCGGGAAACGGTTCTTC.

The J gene is TRBJ2-1, the V gene TRBV29-1, with 9 bases identical to TRBD1. In germline, CDR1 is SQVTM, CDR2 ANQGSEA. J lost 7 bases, V lost 4 bases, and 8 bases had no gene match. This CDR3 is built from 14 residues. CDR3 coding DNA: TGCAGCGTTGTTCCGGGACAGGGAGCAAATGAGCAGTTCTTC. Amino acid sequence: CSVVPGQGANEQFF.

The table lists this clonotype with a few counts. This chain joins TRBV20-1 and TRBJ2-3; D ambiguous. The CDR3 spans 15 residues. V was trimmed by 0 bases and J by 0 bases, leaving 10 bases between them. Germline CDR1 reads DFQATT; CDR2 reads SNEGSKA (reference sequence). CDR3 protein: CSARENHQSTDTQYF. The CDR3 region has the DNA TGCAGTGCTAGAGAAAATCACCAGAGCACAGATACGCAGTATTTT.

This clonotype came up many times. The V call is TRBV7-2, the J call TRBJ2-1; 10 bases fit TRBD1. Germline CDR1 SGHTA, CDR2 FQGNSA. CDR3 size: 16 residues. The junction had 2 bases not matched to a gene; V was cut back by 1 base and J by 2 bases. CDR3 region: CASSLEGTGAYNEQFF. The DNA for the CDR3 is TGTGCCAGCAGCTTAGAAGGGACAGGGGCCTACAATGAGCAGTTCTTC.

This clonotype was seen a handful of times. V is TRBV11-2 and J is TRBJ2-5; 7 bases match TRBD1. Germline loops: CDR1 SGHAT, CDR2 FQNNGV. V gave up 5 bases and J gave up 5 bases; unmatched junction bases: 5. The CDR3 totals 13 residues. The DNA for the CDR3 is TGTGCCAGCAGCCCGGGACAGTGGGAGACCCAGTACTTC. This translates into CASSPGQWETQYF.

This clonotype showed up many times. This chain links TRBV30 with TRBJ2-3; 12 bases line up with TRBD2. Per the germline V gene, CDR1 is GTSNPN and CDR2 is SVGIG (reference sequence). The CDR3 is made up of 17 amino acids. The V segment lost 0 bases and the J segment 4 bases; nucleotides outside the gene matches: 8. The CDR3 spells CAWSVEWTSGISDTQYF. The CDR3, as DNA: TGTGCCTGGAGTGTAGAGTGGACTAGCGGGATTTCAGATACGCAGTATTTT.

This clonotype was seen a few times. The chain combines TRBV20-1 with TRBJ1-1; weak D call: TRBD1 (6 bases). The CDR3 consists of 14 residues. V lost 3 bases and J lost 1, with 12 bases in between. CDR1 DFQATT and CDR2 SNEGSKA come from the germline V gene (reference sequence). The CDR3: CSASTGTGNTEAFF. CDR3 in DNA: TGCAGTGCTAGTACAGGGACCGGGAACACTGAAGCTTTCTTT.

Ten or more counts support this clonotype. The chain combines TRBV29-1 with TRBJ2-3, with TRBD1 matching over 8 bases. This CDR3 is built from 13 residues. Germline lookup yields CDR1 SQVTM and CDR2 ANQGSEA. V shed 7 bases and J 4 bases; nucleotides not matched to a gene: 7. DNA for the CDR3: TGCAGCGGACAGGGGACGGGGCCAGATACGCAGTATTTT. The encoded protein is CSGQGTGPDTQYF.

The chain carries TRBV3-1 and TRBJ2-5; 7 bases fit TRBD1. Losses at the gene ends were 4 bases for V and 2 bases for J; bases not matched to a gene: 10. Germline CDR1 reads LGHDT; CDR2 reads YNNKEL (reference sequence). The CDR3 runs to 16 residues. The CDR3 region is CASSRWTGNFQETQYF. Here the CDR3 DNA reads TGTGCCAGCAGCCGATGGACAGGAAACTTTCAAGAGACCCAGTACTTC.

For the CDR3, the DNA is TGTGCCAGCAGGGGCTCTATCCAAGAGACCCAGTACTTC. Protein sequence: CASRGSIQETQYF. The rearrangement joins TRBV7-2 to TRBJ2-5, with unresolved D. The CDR3 covers 13 residues. Germline values: CDR1 SGHTA, CDR2 FQGNSA. Between the trimmed V and J ends, which lost 6 bases and 1 base, there was a span of 9 bases.

This clonotype was picked up a small number of times. In DNA form, the CDR3 reads TGTGCCAGCAGCGTAGGAAGCAGCAGCACAGATACGCAGTATTTT. Its translation is CASSVGSSSTDTQYF. The rearrangement joins TRBV9 to TRBJ2-3; unclear D gene. CDR1 and CDR2 (germline): SGDLS, YYNGEE. This CDR3 has 15 residues. Trimming removed 0 bases at V and 0 bases at J, with 8 bases between.

This clonotype was recorded at least ten times. The chain carries TRBV5-1 and TRBJ2-7; 8 bases are a match to TRBD1. Germline trimming cut 3 bases from V and 2 bases from J; bases unmatched to any gene: 4. Germline lookup yields CDR1 SGHRS and CDR2 YFSETQ. There are 14 residues in the CDR3. The DNA of the CDR3 is TGCGCCAGCAGCTGGGACAGGACTACCTACGAGCAGTACTTC. Protein product: CASSWDRTTYEQYF. Variable domain in full (rest from reference TRBV5-1 and TRBJ2-7): KAGVTQTPRYLIKTRGQQVTLSCSPISGHRSVSWYQQTPGQGLQFLFEYFSETQRNKGNFPGRFSGRQFSNSRSEMNVSTLELGDSALYLCASSWDRTTYEQYFGPGTRLTVT.

Here the CDR3 reads CASSLGQGRGKLFF. CDR3 DNA sequence: TGCGCCAGCAGCCTAGGACAGGGAAGAGGAAAACTGTTTTTT. This sequence joins TRBV4-3 and TRBJ1-4; 8 bases map to TRBD1. Losses at the gene ends were 4 bases for V and 10 bases for J; bases not matched to a gene: 8. The CDR3 covers 14 residues. Germline V gives CDR1 LGHNA, CDR2 YSLEER.

There are many counts of this clonotype. V usage is TRBV3-1 and J usage is TRBJ2-3; 13 bases match TRBD2. The CDR3 has 16 amino acids. Germline assignment: CDR1 LGHDT and CDR2 YNNKEL (reference sequence). Germline trimming cut 4 bases from V and 2 bases from J; bases unmatched to any gene: 3. The chain's CDR3 is CASSRTSGGATDTQYF. CDR3 bases: TGTGCCAGCAGCCGGACTAGCGGGGGAGCCACAGATACGCAGTATTTT.

The rearrangement uses TRBV2 and TRBJ2-3; D call uncertain. This CDR3 has 13 residues. V lost 4 bases, J lost 2 bases, and 7 bases lay in between. CDR1 SNHLY and CDR2 FYNNEI come from the germline V gene. CDR3 bases: TGTGCCAGCAGTGTTGCGGACACAGATACGCAGTATTTT. This codes for CASSVADTDTQYF.

The V and J genes are TRBV7-3 and TRBJ2-1; 14 bases align to TRBD2. Germline loops: CDR1 SGHTA, CDR2 FQGTGA. V shed 5 bases, J shed 9 bases, and the junction held 6 bases outside the gene matches. This CDR3 is 15 amino acids long. CDR3: CASSRGLAGVREQFF. CDR3 sequence (DNA): TGTGCCAGCAGCCGGGGACTAGCGGGAGTTCGTGAGCAGTTCTTC.

This clonotype was seen ten or more times. The J gene is TRBJ1-1, the V gene TRBV5-6, with D tentatively TRBD1 (5 bases). Trimming removed 1 base from V and 11 bases from J, with 12 bases in between. This CDR3 comprises 12 residues. CDR1 and CDR2 (germline): SGHDT, YYEEEE. The CDR3 DNA sequence: TGTGCCAGCAGCTTGATGGGACTTGGGGCTTTCTTT. Translation gives CASSLMGLGAFF.

The chain carries TRBV29-1 and TRBJ2-6, with unresolved D. The germline gives CDR1 SQVTM, CDR2 ANQGSEA. V was pared by 5 bases and J by 0 bases, with 8 bases between. This CDR3 has 14 residues. The CDR3 DNA reads TGCAGCGTTAGTGGGGACTCTGGGGCCAACGTCCTGACTTTC. Residues: CSVSGDSGANVLTF.

A few counts support this clonotype. The chain uses TRBV6-2 or TRBV6-3 and TRBJ1-5; 7 nucleotides match TRBD1. CDR3 length: 18 amino acids. Germline V CDR1 and CDR2: MNHEY, SVGEGT. The junction had 10 bases not matched to a gene; V was cut back by 2 bases and J by 0 bases. CDR3 nucleotides: TGTGCCAGCAGTTACGGGAAGGGGGCTGCTTCTAGCAATCAGCCCCAGCATTTT. Protein sequence: CASSYGKGAASSNQPQHF.

This clonotype showed up many times. The rearrangement links TRBV11-2 to TRBJ2-2, with 11 bases that match TRBD2. Trimming at V came to 5 bases and at J to 7 bases, leaving 6 bases not matched to a gene. The CDR3 has 15 residues. Per the germline V gene, CDR1 is SGHAT and CDR2 is FQNNGV. CDR3 residues: CASSPELAGVGELFF. CDR3 bases: TGTGCCAGCAGCCCGGAACTAGCGGGAGTCGGGGAGCTGTTTTTT.

The chain couples TRBV12-3 or TRBV12-4 to TRBJ1-5, with D possibly being TRBD1 (6 bases). The CDR3 sequence is 16 residues long. The V end was cut by 5 bases, the J end by 0 bases, with 14 bases between. This chain's CDR3 is CASSNRDTDSNQPQHF. The CDR3 DNA reads as TGTGCCAGCAGTAACCGGGACACAGATAGCAATCAGCCCCAGCATTTT.

This clonotype was detected ten times or more. The chain has TRBV5-1 and TRBJ1-2, with 7 bases matching TRBD1. From germline, CDR1 is SGHRS and CDR2 YFSETQ. V lost 3 bases, J lost 0 bases, and 5 bases stayed unmatched. The CDR3 is made up of 15 amino acids. The CDR3 spells CASSSRQGSNYGYTF. The CDR3 DNA is TGCGCCAGCAGCTCCCGACAGGGATCTAACTATGGCTACACCTTC.

The sample holds many counts of this clonotype. V and J are TRBV5-1 and TRBJ2-3; TRBD2 might be the D (6 bases). The CDR3 has 16 amino acids. Between the trimmed V and J ends, which lost 4 bases and 2 bases, there was a span of 17 bases. Germline V gene lookup returns CDR1 SGHRS and CDR2 YFSETQ. The CDR3 sequence is CASSRGGFWNTDTQYF. The CDR3 coding sequence is TGCGCCAGCAGCCGCGGAGGGTTTTGGAACACAGATACGCAGTATTTT.